The 6 T cell receptor beta chains listed next were all sequenced from one sample in a study of regulatory dendritic cells for organ transplantation. Measured with immunoSEQ multiplex PCR; TCRdb has only the in-frame clones, and not every one. The repertoire includes 25,000 to 30,000 clones, about 75% of them detected once, and around 2.3% sits in the top ten. Sequencing was done on a sample of memory CD4+ T cells from blood. As for subset: CD45RO+ memory T cells. These receptors were obtained from a human donor in good health.

The rearrangement uses TRBV29-1 and TRBJ2-5, with TRBD2 matching 7 bases. The CDR3 has 12 residues. The germline CDR1 and CDR2 sequences are SQVTM and ANQGSEA. Losses at the gene ends were 6 bases for V and 4 bases for J; bases not matched to a gene: 5. CDR3 in amino acids: CSVRGEGETQYF. CDR3 DNA sequence: TGCAGCGTCCGAGGGGAGGGAGAGACCCAGTACTTC. The full variable domain, rest sourced from reference TRBV29-1 and TRBJ2-5, is SAVISQKPSRDICQRGTSLTIQCQVDSQVTMMFWYRQQPGQSLTLIATANQGSEATYESGFVIDKFPISRPNLTFSTLTVSNMSPEDSSIYLCSVRGEGETQYFGPGTRLLVL.

The rearrangement joins TRBV15 to TRBJ1-3; D is uncertain. Trimming took off 6 bases at V and 0 bases at J, with 6 bases between the two ends. The CDR3 runs to 13 residues. Germline V gives CDR1 LNHNV, CDR2 YYDKDF (reference sequence). The CDR3 DNA sequence: TGTGCCACCAGGGGAAGCTCTGGAAACACCATATATTTT. It encodes CATRGSSGNTIYF.

The chain uses TRBV4-2 and TRBJ2-2; D may correspond to TRBD1 or TRBD2 (6 bases each). Germline values: CDR1 LGHNA, CDR2 YNFKEQ. This CDR3 contains 16 residues. Trimming took 3 bases from V and 0 from J, leaving 11 bases between them. The CDR3 region is CASSHSGGANTGELFF. As DNA, the CDR3 is TGTGCCAGCAGCCATTCCGGGGGCGCGAACACCGGGGAGCTGTTTTTT.

V is TRBV6-6 and J is TRBJ2-2; no clear D gene. This CDR3 comprises 15 residues. CDR1 is MNHNY and CDR2 is SVGAGI in the germline V gene (reference sequence). Trimming removed 6 bases from V and 6 bases from J, with 17 bases in between. CDR3 DNA: TGTGCCAGCAGCTCAGGACGGAGTGAAGCCGGGGAGCTGTTTTTT. Translation: CASSSGRSEAGELFF.

The chain carries TRBV7-9 and TRBJ1-2; D uncertain. The length of the CDR3 is 12 residues. Trimming stripped 3 bases from V and 8 bases from J, with 10 bases between. The germline CDR1 and CDR2 sequences are SEHNR and FQNEAQ (reference sequence). The CDR3 sequence is CASSFTESGYTF. The CDR3 DNA reads TGTGCCAGCAGCTTTACGGAGTCGGGCTACACCTTC.

This rearrangement joins TRBV7-2 to TRBJ2-1; 15 nucleotides line up with TRBD2. Germline V gene sequence: CDR1 SGHTA, CDR2 FQGNSA. Trimming at V came to 5 bases and at J to 5 bases, leaving 7 bases not matched to a gene. The CDR3 covers 17 residues. CDR3 coding DNA: TGTGCCAGCAGCCTCGGGACTAGCGGGGGGAATGACAATGAGCAGTTCTTC. Its translation: CASSLGTSGGNDNEQFF.